This T cell receptor beta chain came from a study of control samples from healthy donors and cancer patients. The CDR3 totals 16 residues. Germline-derived CDR1 and CDR2 are SGHRS and YFSETQ. Trimming took off 1 base at V and 5 bases at J, with 15 bases between the two ends. Libraries were prepared by immunoSEQ multiplex PCR; TCRdb keeps only in-frame clonotypes and omits some of them. Of some 140,000 clones in the sample, roughly 89% were seen once. The sample holds a few counts of this clone. Sequenced sample: blood. The chain carries TRBV5-1 and TRBJ2-2, with TRBD2 as a possible D gene (5 bases). The sequence came from a young man in good health. The CDR3 nucleotides read TGCGCCAGCAGCTTGCTAGCAGGAGGTTTTACCGGGGAGCTGTTTTTT. This codes for CASSLLAGGFTGELFF.